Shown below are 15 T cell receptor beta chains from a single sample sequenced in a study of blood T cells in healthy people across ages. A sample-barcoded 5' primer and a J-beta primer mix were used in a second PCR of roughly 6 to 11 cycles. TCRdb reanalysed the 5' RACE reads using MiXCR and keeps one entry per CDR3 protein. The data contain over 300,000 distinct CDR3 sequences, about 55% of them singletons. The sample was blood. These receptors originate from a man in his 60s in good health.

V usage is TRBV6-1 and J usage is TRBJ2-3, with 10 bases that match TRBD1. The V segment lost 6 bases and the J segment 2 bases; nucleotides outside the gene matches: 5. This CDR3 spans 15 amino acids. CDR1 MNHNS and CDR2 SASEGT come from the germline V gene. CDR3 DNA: TGTGCCAGCAGAGCGACAGGGGGCAACACAGATACGCAGTATTTT. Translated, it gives CASRATGGNTDTQYF.

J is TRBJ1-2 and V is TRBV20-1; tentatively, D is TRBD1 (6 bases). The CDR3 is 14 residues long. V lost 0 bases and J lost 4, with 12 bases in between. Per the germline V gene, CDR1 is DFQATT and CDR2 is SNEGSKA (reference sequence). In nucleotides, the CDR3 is TGCAGTGCTAGAGAGGGGGGGCTCGTCTATGGCTACACCTTC. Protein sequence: CSAREGGLVYGYTF.

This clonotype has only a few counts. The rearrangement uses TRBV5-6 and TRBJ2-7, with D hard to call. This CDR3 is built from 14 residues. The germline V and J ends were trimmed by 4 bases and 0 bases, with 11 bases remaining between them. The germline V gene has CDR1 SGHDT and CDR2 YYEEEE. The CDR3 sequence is CASSPLADSYEQYF. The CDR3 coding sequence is TGTGCCAGCAGCCCTCTTGCAGACTCCTACGAGCAGTACTTC.

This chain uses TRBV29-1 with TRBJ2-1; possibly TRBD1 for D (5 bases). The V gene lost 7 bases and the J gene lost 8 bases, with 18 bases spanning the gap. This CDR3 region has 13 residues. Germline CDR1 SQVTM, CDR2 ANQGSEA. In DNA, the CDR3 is TGCAGCGCCGGCCCGACAGTTTCCGATGAGCAGTTCTTC. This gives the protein CSAGPTVSDEQFF.

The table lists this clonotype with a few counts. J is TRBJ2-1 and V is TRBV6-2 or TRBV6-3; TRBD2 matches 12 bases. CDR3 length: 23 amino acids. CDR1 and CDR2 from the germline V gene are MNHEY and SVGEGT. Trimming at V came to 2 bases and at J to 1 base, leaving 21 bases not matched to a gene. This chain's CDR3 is CASSYPISSSGRASARSYNEQFF. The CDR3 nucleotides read TGTGCCAGCAGTTACCCGATATCGTCTAGCGGGAGGGCCTCGGCTAGGTCCTACAATGAGCAGTTCTTC.

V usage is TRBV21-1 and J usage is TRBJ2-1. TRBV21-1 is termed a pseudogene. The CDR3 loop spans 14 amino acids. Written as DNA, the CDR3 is TGTGCCAGCAGCAAAGGGAGAACGTCTGGTGAGCAGTTCTTC. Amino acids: CASSKGRTSGEQFF.

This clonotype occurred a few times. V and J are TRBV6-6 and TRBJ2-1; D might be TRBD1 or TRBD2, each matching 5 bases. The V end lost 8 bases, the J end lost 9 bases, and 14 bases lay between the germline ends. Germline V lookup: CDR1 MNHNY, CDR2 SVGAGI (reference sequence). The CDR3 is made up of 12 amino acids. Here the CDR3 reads CASGEGTPEQFF. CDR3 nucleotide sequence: TGTGCCAGCGGGGAAGGGACCCCTGAGCAGTTCTTC.

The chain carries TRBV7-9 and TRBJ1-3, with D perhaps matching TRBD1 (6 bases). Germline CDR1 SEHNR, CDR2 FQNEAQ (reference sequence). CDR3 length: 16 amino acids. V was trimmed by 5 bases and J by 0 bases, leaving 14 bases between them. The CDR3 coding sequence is TGTGCCAGCAGCCCGAACAGGGCCGGCTCTGGAAACACCATATATTTT. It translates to CASSPNRAGSGNTIYF.

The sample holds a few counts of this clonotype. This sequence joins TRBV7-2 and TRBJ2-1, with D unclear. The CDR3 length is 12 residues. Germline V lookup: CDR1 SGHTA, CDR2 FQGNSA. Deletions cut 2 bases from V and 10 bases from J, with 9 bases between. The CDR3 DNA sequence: TGTGCCAGCAGCTTAATACGGCAGGAGCAGTTCTTC. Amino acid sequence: CASSLIRQEQFF.

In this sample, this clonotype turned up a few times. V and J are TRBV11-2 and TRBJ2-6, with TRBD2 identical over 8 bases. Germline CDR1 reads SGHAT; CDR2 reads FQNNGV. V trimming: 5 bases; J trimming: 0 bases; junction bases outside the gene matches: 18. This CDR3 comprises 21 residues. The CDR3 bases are TGTGCCAGCAGCCCCTTTTGGGGGGCGACTAGCGCTCTCTCTGGGGCCAACGTCCTGACTTTC. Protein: CASSPFWGATSALSGANVLTF.

CDR3 sequence: CASSHAGGYSHYGYTF. CDR3 DNA sequence: TGTGCCAGCAGCCACGCAGGGGGGTACAGCCACTATGGCTACACCTTC. The chain employs TRBV6-5 and TRBJ1-2; 7 bases line up with TRBD1. The CDR3 sequence is 16 residues long. V dropped 6 bases and J dropped 3; count of bases not matched to a gene: 13. Germline V lookup: CDR1 MNHEY, CDR2 SVGAGI.

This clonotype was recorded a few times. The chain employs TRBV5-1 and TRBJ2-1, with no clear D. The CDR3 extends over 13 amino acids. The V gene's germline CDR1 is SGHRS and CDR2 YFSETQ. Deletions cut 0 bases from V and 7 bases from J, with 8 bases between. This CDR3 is CASSLGVKNEQFF. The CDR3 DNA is TGCGCCAGCAGCTTGGGGGTAAAGAATGAGCAGTTCTTC.

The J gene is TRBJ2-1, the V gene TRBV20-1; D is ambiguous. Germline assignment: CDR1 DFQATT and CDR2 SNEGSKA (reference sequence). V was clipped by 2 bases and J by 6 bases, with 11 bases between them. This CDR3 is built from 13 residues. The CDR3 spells CSARSGATNEQFF. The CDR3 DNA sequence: TGCAGTGCTAGATCAGGAGCGACCAATGAGCAGTTCTTC.

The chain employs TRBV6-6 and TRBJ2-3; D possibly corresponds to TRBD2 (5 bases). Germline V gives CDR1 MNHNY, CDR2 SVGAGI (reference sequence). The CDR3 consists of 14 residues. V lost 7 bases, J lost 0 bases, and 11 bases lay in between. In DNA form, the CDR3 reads TGTGCCAGCAAATCCGAGGGTAGCACAGATACGCAGTATTTT. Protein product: CASKSEGSTDTQYF.

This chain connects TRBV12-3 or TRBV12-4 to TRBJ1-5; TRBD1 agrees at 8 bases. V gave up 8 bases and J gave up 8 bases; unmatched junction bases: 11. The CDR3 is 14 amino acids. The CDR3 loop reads CASGLGRGLEPQHF. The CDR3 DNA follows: TGTGCCAGCGGCTTGGGCAGGGGGCTTGAGCCCCAGCATTTT.